This T cell receptor beta chain is from a study of cytomegalovirus exposure and HLA in healthy donors. V was cut by 5 bases and J by 2 bases, with 9 bases left in between. The germline CDR1 and CDR2 sequences are SNHLY and FYNNEI. This CDR3 spans 13 amino acids. In the PCR, 60 Vbeta and 13 Jbeta primers were used. Sequencing used immunoSEQ multiplex PCR; TCRdb keeps in-frame clones, though not all of them. The sample includes 35,000 to 40,000 clones, around 49% seen only once; the top ten take 6.2%. This sequence joins TRBV2 and TRBJ1-2; D is perhaps TRBD1 (6 bases). Sequencing was done on a sample of PBMCs. The receptor was derived from a woman between 40 and 50 years old in good health and CMV-seropositive. The CDR3 DNA follows: TGTGCCAGCAGTCCAGGGGCAAACTATGGCTACACCTTC. Amino acid sequence: CASSPGANYGYTF.